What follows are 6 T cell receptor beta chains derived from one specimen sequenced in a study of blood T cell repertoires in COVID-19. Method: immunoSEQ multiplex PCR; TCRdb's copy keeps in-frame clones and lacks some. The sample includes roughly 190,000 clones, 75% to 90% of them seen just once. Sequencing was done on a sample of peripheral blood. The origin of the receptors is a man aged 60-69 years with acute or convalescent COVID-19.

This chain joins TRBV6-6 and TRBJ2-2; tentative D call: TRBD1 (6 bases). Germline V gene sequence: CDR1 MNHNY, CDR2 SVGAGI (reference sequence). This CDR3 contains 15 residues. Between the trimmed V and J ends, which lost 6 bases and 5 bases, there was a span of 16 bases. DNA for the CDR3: TGTGCCAGCAGGAAGTCAGGGGAGAGTACCGGGGAGCTGTTTTTT. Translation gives CASRKSGESTGELFF.

The CDR3 loop is CATSRGSGVDEKLFF. In DNA, the CDR3 is TGTGCCACCAGCAGAGGGAGCGGAGTGGATGAAAAACTGTTTTTT. The chain joins TRBV15 to TRBJ1-4; D not certain. The CDR3 length is 15 residues. V shed 1 base and J shed 6 bases, with 12 bases lying between them. Germline CDR1 reads LNHNV; CDR2 reads YYDKDF (reference sequence).

This CDR3 is CASSNNRVDSSSPLHF. The CDR3, as DNA: TGCGCCAGCAGTAACAACAGGGTGGATTCTTCTTCACCCCTCCACTTT. The chain uses TRBV10-1 and TRBJ1-6; TRBD1 might be the D (6 bases). The V and J ends lost 5 bases and 9 bases respectively, with 20 bases between them. Germline values: CDR1 WNHNN, CDR2 SYGVQD (reference sequence). The CDR3 covers 16 residues.

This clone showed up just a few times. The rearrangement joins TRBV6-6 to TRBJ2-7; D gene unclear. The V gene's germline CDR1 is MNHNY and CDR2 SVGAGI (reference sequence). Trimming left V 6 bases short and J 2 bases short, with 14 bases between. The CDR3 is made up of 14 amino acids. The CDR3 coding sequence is TGTGCCAGCAGGAACCCAGGATCCCCCTACGAGCAGTACTTC. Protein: CASRNPGSPYEQYF.

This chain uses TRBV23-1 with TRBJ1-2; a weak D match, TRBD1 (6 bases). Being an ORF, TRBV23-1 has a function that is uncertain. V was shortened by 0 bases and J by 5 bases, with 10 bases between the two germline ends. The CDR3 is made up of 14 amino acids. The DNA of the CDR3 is TGCGCCAGCAGTCAATCGGACAGTCTTTATGGCTACACCTTC. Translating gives CASSQSDSLYGYTF.

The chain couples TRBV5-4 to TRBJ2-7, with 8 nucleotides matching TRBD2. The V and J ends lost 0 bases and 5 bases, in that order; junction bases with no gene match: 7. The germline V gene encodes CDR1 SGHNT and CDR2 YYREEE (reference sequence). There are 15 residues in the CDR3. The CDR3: CASSLGLASINEQYF. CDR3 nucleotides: TGTGCCAGCAGCTTGGGACTAGCGTCCATCAACGAGCAGTACTTC.